One sample yielded the 30 T cell receptor beta chains listed below, sequenced in a study of blood T cell repertoires in COVID-19 (dated by TCRdb to the early 2020s). Library preparation used the immunoSEQ multiplex PCR assay. What TCRdb holds here is the immuneACCESS table cut down to in-frame rearrangements. Part of the clones is not present; checked against another copy, under half of the missing clones reflect an unresolved V gene, and the others are unexplained. In all, the sample holds around 200,000 clones, and approximately 83% of those were seen once. The top ten clonotypes cover roughly 11% of the sample. The specimen was peripheral blood. These receptors all come from a human donor with active or convalescent COVID-19. The donor label of this sample is uncertain.

The chain uses TRBV9 and TRBJ1-1; D remains ambiguous. Germline values: CDR1 SGDLS, CDR2 YYNGEE. V lost 2 bases, J lost 7 bases, and 9 bases lay in between. The CDR3 loop spans 12 amino acids. The CDR3 loop reads CASSVGRGEAFF. DNA for the CDR3: TGTGCCAGCAGCGTTGGACGGGGTGAAGCTTTCTTT.

The chain has TRBV28 and TRBJ1-5, with D perhaps matching TRBD1 (5 bases). This CDR3 has 15 amino acids. Trimming left V 2 bases short and J 0 bases short, with 8 bases between. Germline CDR1 is MDHEN and CDR2 is SYDVKM. CDR3 region: CASSLIGDSNQPQHF. CDR3 DNA sequence: TGTGCCAGCAGTTTAATAGGGGATAGCAATCAGCCCCAGCATTTT.

This chain joins TRBV12-3 or TRBV12-4 and TRBJ1-5, with TRBD1 as a possible D gene (5 bases). This CDR3 comprises 12 residues. V lost 6 bases and J 11 bases, leaving 14 bases between the germline ends. The CDR3 region is CASSPSVGAQHF. CDR3 nucleotide sequence: TGTGCCAGCAGCCCCAGCGTAGGGGCCCAGCATTTT.

This chain joins TRBV3-1 (or the pseudogene TRBV3-2) and TRBJ1-1; D unclear. Trimming took off 4 bases at V and 10 bases at J, with 16 bases between the two ends. Germline values: CDR1 LGHDT, CDR2 YNNKEL (reference sequence). The CDR3 has 13 amino acids. The CDR3 spells CASSLSVEVSAFF. The CDR3 DNA reads TGTGCCAGCAGCCTCTCGGTCGAGGTATCAGCTTTCTTT.

The rearrangement joins TRBV3-1 (or the pseudogene TRBV3-2) to TRBJ1-6, with 7 positions matching TRBD1. In germline, CDR1 is LGHDT, CDR2 YNNKEL (reference sequence). CDR3 length: 16 amino acids. V trimming: 4 bases; J trimming: 7 bases; junction bases outside the gene matches: 10. The CDR3 sequence: CASSPERAGGNSPLHF. CDR3 DNA: TGTGCCAGCAGCCCCGAAAGGGCAGGGGGGAATTCACCCCTCCACTTT.

The CDR3 nucleotides are TGTGCCAGTAGGACAGGGGCGTATGGCTACACCTTC. It encodes CASRTGAYGYTF. The rearrangement links TRBV19 to TRBJ1-2; TRBD1 aligns across 8 bases. Germline-derived CDR1 and CDR2 are LNHDA and SQIVND (reference sequence). V lost 6 bases and J lost 5; bases outside the gene matches: 2. The CDR3 contains 12 residues.

This sequence joins TRBV23-1 and TRBJ2-7; 16 bases are shared with TRBD2. TRBV23-1 is an open reading frame whose function is uncertain. V shed 4 bases, J shed 0 bases, and the junction held 6 bases outside the gene matches. This CDR3 region has 18 residues. DNA of the CDR3: TGCGCCAGCAGTCTCCAGGGACTAGCGGGAGGGAGCTCCTACGAGCAGTACTTC. It yields the protein CASSLQGLAGGSSYEQYF.

The chain links TRBV30 to TRBJ1-2; D ambiguous. Germline values: CDR1 GTSNPN, CDR2 SVGIG (reference sequence). The length of the CDR3 is 10 residues. V lost 3 bases, J lost 14 bases, and 13 bases lay in between. CDR3 loop: CAWSALASTF. Here the CDR3 DNA reads TGTGCCTGGAGCGCCCTCGCGAGTACCTTC.

The chain carries TRBV6-5 and TRBJ1-1; no clear D. Trimming left V 2 bases short and J 1 base short, with 11 bases between. This CDR3 spans 15 amino acids. Looked up from germline, CDR1 is MNHEY and CDR2 is SVGAGI. The CDR3 region is CASSYGWRANTEAFF. CDR3 sequence (DNA): TGTGCCAGCAGTTACGGATGGAGGGCGAACACTGAAGCTTTCTTT.

The V gene is TRBV28, the J gene TRBJ1-2; maybe TRBD1 (5 bases). V was pared by 4 bases and J by 8 bases, with 14 bases between. The CDR3 runs 13 residues. Looked up from germline, CDR1 is MDHEN and CDR2 is SYDVKM. DNA of the CDR3: TGTGCCAGCAGTTCAGGGCCAGGGTCCGGCTACACCTTC. This encodes CASSSGPGSGYTF.

V is TRBV4-2 and J is TRBJ2-7; 7 bases are a match to TRBD2. CDR3 length: 17 residues. Germline values: CDR1 LGHNA, CDR2 YNFKEQ. V lost 0 bases and J lost 0; bases outside the gene matches: 8. The CDR3 loop is CASSQDFVGGFSYEQYF. DNA for the CDR3: TGTGCCAGCAGCCAAGATTTCGTGGGGGGGTTCTCCTACGAGCAGTACTTC.

This sequence joins TRBV6-6 and TRBJ2-5, with TRBD1 identical over 7 bases. CDR1 is MNHNY, CDR2 SVGAGI, per germline (reference sequence). Trimming removed 6 bases from V and 2 bases from J; junction bases left unmatched: 3. This CDR3 comprises 13 residues. The CDR3 DNA follows: TGTGCCAGCAGGAAGGGACAGCAAGAGACCCAGTACTTC. Protein: CASRKGQQETQYF.

CDR3: CASSQDGPRRVVDTQYF. The DNA for the CDR3 is TGTGCCAGCAGCCAAGATGGTCCCCGTAGAGTAGTAGATACGCAGTATTTT. This rearrangement joins TRBV4-2 to TRBJ2-3; D is unresolved. CDR1 is LGHNA and CDR2 is YNFKEQ in the germline V gene. The ends were cut back, 0 bases at V and 5 bases at J, with 18 bases in the middle. The CDR3 contains 17 residues.

The chain is built from TRBV5-5 and TRBJ1-6, with D perhaps TRBD1 (6 bases). CDR1 is SGHKS, CDR2 YYEKEE, per germline (reference sequence). This CDR3 has 16 residues. Trimming removed 4 bases from V and 6 bases from J, with 17 bases in between. The CDR3 DNA reads as TGTGCCAGCAGCCTGTATGAGGACAGCTTTAATTCACCCCTCCACTTT. Translation gives CASSLYEDSFNSPLHF.

The rearrangement joins TRBV2 to TRBJ1-2; no firm D call. V was clipped by 0 bases and J by 5 bases, with 7 bases between them. This CDR3 region has 13 residues. The germline gives CDR1 SNHLY, CDR2 FYNNEI. The CDR3 reads CASSEALLYGYTF. CDR3 in DNA: TGTGCCAGCAGTGAAGCGCTTCTATATGGCTACACCTTC.

This chain connects TRBV7-2 to TRBJ2-7; 7 bases align to TRBD1. The trim removed 6 bases at V and 6 bases at J, leaving 8 bases unmatched. CDR1 SGHTA and CDR2 FQGNSA come from the germline V gene. This CDR3 comprises 13 residues. The CDR3 sequence: CASRQAWDSEQYF. The CDR3 region has the DNA TGTGCCAGCAGGCAAGCCTGGGACAGCGAGCAGTACTTC.

In nucleotides, the CDR3 is TGTGCCACCACCAGGACAGGGACGTCGAACACCGGGGAGCTGTTTTTT. Translated: CATTRTGTSNTGELFF. This sequence joins TRBV24-1 and TRBJ2-2; 8 nucleotides line up with TRBD1. With 8 bases clipped from V and 0 bases from J, the junction kept 7 bases outside the gene matches. CDR1 and CDR2 (germline): KGHDR, SFDVKD. The CDR3 is 16 amino acids.

This clone turned up a few times. V usage is TRBV18 and J usage is TRBJ1-4; 7 bases match TRBD1. Germline trimming cut 4 bases from V and 5 bases from J; bases unmatched to any gene: 1. The germline CDR1 and CDR2 sequences are KGHSH and LQKENI. This CDR3 has 13 amino acids. CDR3 sequence (DNA): TGTGCCAGCTCACAGGGACAGAATGAAAAACTGTTTTTT. Translating it yields CASSQGQNEKLFF. Full variable domain (missing parts from reference TRBV18 and TRBJ1-4): NAGVMQNPRHLVRRRGQEARLRCSPMKGHSHVYWYRQLPEEGLKFMVYLQKENIIDESGMPKERFSAEFPKEGPSILRIQQVVRGDSAAYFCASSQGQNEKLFFGSGTQLSVL.

The chain is built from TRBV5-1 and TRBJ1-6; 9 positions agree with TRBD1. The length of the CDR3 is 15 residues. Germline assignment: CDR1 SGHRS and CDR2 YFSETQ. The V segment lost 0 bases and the J segment 10 bases; nucleotides outside the gene matches: 5. The CDR3 bases are TGCGCCAGCAGCTTGGTTTCGACAGGGGGATCACCCCTCCACTTT. Translating gives CASSLVSTGGSPLHF. Full variable domain (outside the CDR3, taken from reference TRBV5-1 and TRBJ1-6): KAGVTQTPRYLIKTRGQQVTLSCSPISGHRSVSWYQQTPGQGLQFLFEYFSETQRNKGNFPGRFSGRQFSNSRSEMNVSTLELGDSALYLCASSLVSTGGSPLHFGNGTRLTVT.

This chain joins TRBV7-2 and TRBJ2-2, with 7 nucleotides matching TRBD2. CDR1 is SGHTA and CDR2 is FQGNSA in the germline V gene. The CDR3 is 17 residues long. V trimming: 2 bases; J trimming: 3 bases; junction bases outside the gene matches: 9. CDR3 in amino acids: CASSLLGRAGDTGELFF. In nucleotides, the CDR3 is TGTGCCAGCAGCTTATTGGGCAGGGCGGGAGACACCGGGGAGCTGTTTTTT.

This sequence joins TRBV7-2 and TRBJ1-6, with a tentative D call TRBD1 (5 bases). CDR3 size: 14 residues. Germline V lookup: CDR1 SGHTA, CDR2 FQGNSA. The V and J ends lost 2 bases and 8 bases respectively, with 10 bases between them. CDR3: CASSLPGSYSPLHF. As DNA, the CDR3 is TGTGCCAGCAGCTTACCAGGGTCTTATTCACCCCTCCACTTT.

This chain connects TRBV30 to TRBJ1-2; a possible D gene is TRBD1 (6 bases). CDR1 GTSNPN and CDR2 SVGIG come from the germline V gene (reference sequence). CDR3 length equals 15 residues. Trimming cost V 0 bases and J 3 bases, with 14 bases left between them. In nucleotides, the CDR3 is TGTGCCTGGAGTGTCCCCGACAGGATCCACTATGGCTACACCTTC. Translating gives CAWSVPDRIHYGYTF.

The chain uses TRBV24-1 and TRBJ1-2; a possible D gene is TRBD1 (6 bases). V was clipped by 4 bases and J by 7 bases, with 15 bases between them. This CDR3 region has 14 residues. The V gene's germline CDR1 is KGHDR and CDR2 SFDVKD. CDR3 region: CATSDPRGSGGYTF. The CDR3 DNA follows: TGTGCCACCAGTGACCCTAGGGGGTCGGGTGGCTACACCTTC.

The chain joins TRBV7-3 to TRBJ2-1; a weak D match, TRBD2 (6 bases). The length of the CDR3 is 15 residues. Germline V lookup: CDR1 SGHTA, CDR2 FQGTGA. V was trimmed by 1 base and J by 8 bases, leaving 15 bases between them. CDR3 DNA: TGTGCCAGCAGCTTAAACCCCGGGAGTGGGGATGAGCAGTTCTTC. Its protein is CASSLNPGSGDEQFF.

The chain employs TRBV4-2 and TRBJ2-7; 7 bases are a match to TRBD1. CDR3 length: 17 amino acids. Trimming at V came to 1 base and at J to 3 bases, leaving 12 bases not matched to a gene. Germline V gene sequence: CDR1 LGHNA, CDR2 YNFKEQ. The CDR3 DNA is TGTGCCAGCAGCCAAGCACTACAGGGGTCTTTAGACTACGAGCAGTACTTC. It yields the protein CASSQALQGSLDYEQYF.

The chain links TRBV11-1 to TRBJ2-5; perhaps TRBD1 as D (6 bases). Trimming shortened V by 0 bases and J by 5 bases, and 13 bases separated the two germline ends. Per germline, CDR1 SGHAT and CDR2 FQDESV (reference sequence). This CDR3 is built from 15 residues. The CDR3 DNA is TGTGCCAGCAGCTTAGCGACCGGGACAATGGAGACCCAGTACTTC. Translated, it gives CASSLATGTMETQYF.

A few counts support this clone. V is TRBV23-1 and J is TRBJ1-1, with unresolved D. TRBV23-1 is an open reading frame, and its role is uncertain. The germline V and J ends were trimmed by 3 bases and 2 bases, with 4 bases remaining between them. This CDR3 is built from 12 residues. For the CDR3, the DNA is TGCGCCAGCAGTCACAATAACACTGAAGCTTTCTTT. Its protein product is CASSHNNTEAFF.

The CDR3: CASSLGQGNYGYTF. CDR3 nucleotide sequence: TGCGCCAGCAGCTTAGGACAGGGGAACTATGGCTACACCTTC. This chain links TRBV5-1 with TRBJ1-2, with 9 bases lining up with TRBD1. J lost 2 bases, V lost 2 bases, and 1 base had no gene match. Germline lookup yields CDR1 SGHRS and CDR2 YFSETQ. This CDR3 has 14 amino acids.

V usage is TRBV2 and J usage is TRBJ1-1, with TRBD1 matching 7 bases. The CDR3 is 13 amino acids. CDR1 and CDR2 from the germline V gene are SNHLY and FYNNEI. V lost 6 bases and J lost 0; bases outside the gene matches: 1. CDR3 coding DNA: TGTGCCAGCAGGGGACAGTTGAACACTGAAGCTTTCTTT. This gives the protein CASRGQLNTEAFF.

The CDR3 DNA is TGTGCCAGAAGCTCGGACAGGGAGGGGGCAACTAATGAAAAACTGTTTTTT. Translated, it gives CARSSDREGATNEKLFF. The chain has TRBV5-3 and TRBJ1-4; 8 nucleotides align to TRBD1. TRBV5-3 is recorded as an ORF, its role being uncertain. Trimming removed 3 bases from V and 0 bases from J; junction bases left unmatched: 7. This CDR3 has 17 residues.